The sequence of this T cell receptor beta chain was determined in a study of blood T cell repertoires in COVID-19. Study at large: Spain, Italy and the United States supplied samples that represented acute and convalescent COVID-19. From T cells, B-cell-depleted T cells, or PBMCs came the material, which was cDNA or gDNA.

Original handling: Amplification from reference gene primers served as the basis for estimated nucleated cell counts. This table comes from immunoSEQ multiplex PCR, and its TCRdb copy is limited to in-frame clones, with some not included. V, J and clone size are those of that table, while D and trimming were read from the DNA. The profile shows fewer than 100,000 clones, just over 85% of them singletons. The clonotype originates from a human donor in a cohort sampled during active COVID-19. Sample: peripheral blood.

CDR3 amino acids: CASSSARVGQPQHF. The DNA for the CDR3 is TGTGCCAGCAGTTCGGCCAGGGTCGGCCAGCCCCAGCATTTT. This sequence joins TRBV28 and TRBJ1-5; D perhaps matches TRBD1 (5 bases). This CDR3 has 14 amino acids. V was trimmed by 4 bases and J by 7 bases, leaving 14 bases between them. Germline loops: CDR1 MDHEN, CDR2 SYDVKM.